The 22 T cell receptor beta chains below were found in one sample sequenced in a study of T-cell reconstitution after alpha-beta-depleted transplantation in children. Preparation of the TCRbeta library was carried out with unique molecular identifiers. TCRdb re-called the PCR reads through MiXCR, storing one row per CDR3 protein. Seen here are roughly 350,000 distinct CDR3 sequences, around 10% observed once, and the top ten hold less than 2.5%. The sequenced sample was PBMCs from the stem cell graft donor, obtained from the stem cell graft. The receptors here all came from a human donor who donated a stem cell graft to a child with acute lymphoblastic leukemia.

This clonotype was seen repeatedly, ten times or more. This chain uses TRBV28 with TRBJ2-2; D gene uncertain. The CDR3 extends over 16 amino acids. CDR1 is MDHEN, CDR2 SYDVKM, per germline. Between the trimmed V and J ends, which lost 3 bases and 3 bases, there was a span of 14 bases. The CDR3, as DNA: TGTGCCAGCAGTTTTGAGTCTCCAGACTACACCGGGGAGCTGTTTTTT. This codes for CASSFESPDYTGELFF.

This clonotype was seen many times. This chain links TRBV7-9 with TRBJ2-3; D gene ambiguous. V dropped 5 bases and J dropped 3 bases, with 12 bases sitting between them. The CDR3 extends over 14 amino acids. Germline V gives CDR1 SEHNR, CDR2 FQNEAQ (reference sequence). CDR3 amino acids: CASSPMVGTDTQYF. The CDR3 nucleotides read TGTGCCAGCAGCCCGATGGTGGGGACAGATACGCAGTATTTT.

This clonotype was detected many times. V and J are TRBV5-6 and TRBJ2-1; 7 bases align to TRBD2. The ends lost 4 bases at V and 8 bases at J; junction bases unmatched: 6. This CDR3 region has 13 residues. CDR1 is SGHDT, CDR2 YYEEEE, per germline. CDR3 protein: CASSPTSPHEQFF. Written as DNA, the CDR3 is TGTGCCAGCAGCCCGACTAGCCCCCATGAGCAGTTCTTC.

This clonotype came up many times. This rearrangement joins TRBV6-2 or TRBV6-3 to TRBJ2-7; 7 bases are a match to TRBD1. V lost 5 bases and J lost 3; bases outside the gene matches: 7. The CDR3 totals 14 residues. Germline V CDR1 and CDR2: MNHEY, SVGEGT. In DNA, the CDR3 is TGTGCCAGCAGTAAACCGGGACAGCACTACGAGCAGTACTTC. Amino acids: CASSKPGQHYEQYF.

J is TRBJ1-5 and V is TRBV4-1; D perhaps matches TRBD1 (5 bases). This CDR3 spans 17 amino acids. CDR1 is MGHRA, CDR2 YSYEKL, per germline. V lost 0 bases and J lost 3, with 15 bases in between. CDR3 coding DNA: TGCGCCAGCAGCCAAGAGGGGTCGGGGGGTAACAATCAGCCCCAGCATTTT. Its translation is CASSQEGSGGNNQPQHF.

This rearrangement joins TRBV5-1 to TRBJ2-2; 11 nucleotides agree with TRBD2. With V trimmed by 4 bases and J by 4 bases, 12 bases remained unmatched. CDR1 and CDR2 from the germline V gene are SGHRS and YFSETQ. The CDR3 sequence is 18 residues long. The CDR3 DNA sequence: TGCGCCAGCAGCAAGGGTCACGGCGGACTAGCGGGCACCGGGGAGCTGTTTTTT. It translates to CASSKGHGGLAGTGELFF.

This clonotype was seen a few times. The chain is built from TRBV25-1 and TRBJ2-1, with 10 bases matching TRBD2. V dropped 6 bases and J dropped 10; count of bases not matched to a gene: 15. Germline V CDR1 and CDR2: MGHDK, SYGVNS. The length of the CDR3 is 16 residues. CDR3 residues: CASRALAGVQQGEQFF. The DNA of the CDR3 is TGTGCCAGCAGAGCTCTAGCGGGAGTTCAGCAAGGGGAGCAGTTCTTC.

The chain couples TRBV15 to TRBJ2-6, with a weak D call TRBD1 (5 bases). CDR1 and CDR2 from the germline V gene are LNHNV and YYDKDF (reference sequence). There are 17 residues in the CDR3. The V end was cut by 1 base, the J end by 0 bases, with 10 bases between. The CDR3 spells CATSRVGRASGANVLTF. In DNA form, the CDR3 reads TGTGCCACCAGCAGAGTGGGCAGGGCCTCTGGGGCCAACGTCCTGACTTTC.

The J gene is TRBJ1-4, the V gene TRBV20-1; the D is unclear. The germline V gene has CDR1 DFQATT and CDR2 SNEGSKA (reference sequence). Trimming shortened V by 5 bases and J by 6 bases, and 10 bases separated the two germline ends. CDR3 length equals 12 residues. CDR3 coding DNA: TGCAGTGCTCAATGGGAGCATGAAAAACTGTTTTTT. This encodes CSAQWEHEKLFF.

The V call is TRBV5-6, the J call TRBJ1-1; D not resolved. The V and J ends lost 4 bases and 3 bases respectively, with 7 bases between them. The CDR3 is 12 amino acids. Looked up from germline, CDR1 is SGHDT and CDR2 is YYEEEE. In nucleotides, the CDR3 is TGTGCCAGCAGCCTGTTGGACACTGAAGCTTTCTTT. This sequence encodes CASSLLDTEAFF.

This clonotype has more than one count but fewer than ten. The CDR3 loop reads CSASVGTNNSPLHF. The CDR3 nucleotides are TGCAGTGCTAGCGTCGGTACGAATAATTCACCCCTCCACTTT. V and J are TRBV20-1 and TRBJ1-6, with D unresolved. V lost 3 bases and J 5 bases, leaving 11 bases between the germline ends. CDR3 length: 14 amino acids. The germline CDR1 and CDR2 sequences are DFQATT and SNEGSKA (reference sequence).

CDR3 in amino acids: CASFDRVSYEQYF. The CDR3 DNA reads TGTGCCAGCTTTGACAGGGTCTCCTACGAGCAGTACTTC. This sequence joins TRBV3-1 and TRBJ2-7, with TRBD1 matching 7 bases. The CDR3 length is 13 residues. Germline lookup yields CDR1 LGHDT and CDR2 YNNKEL (reference sequence). J gave up 0 bases and V 8 bases, and 4 bases lay outside the gene matches.

This rearrangement joins TRBV29-1 to TRBJ2-1; D possibly matches TRBD1 or TRBD2 (5 bases each). V was clipped by 1 base and J by 5 bases, with 15 bases between them. The CDR3 covers 15 residues. Germline V lookup: CDR1 SQVTM, CDR2 ANQGSEA. The CDR3 loop is CSVEARPGTDNEQFF. The CDR3 DNA is TGCAGCGTTGAAGCACGACCTGGGACCGACAATGAGCAGTTCTTC.

This clonotype showed up many times. The gene calls are TRBV4-3 and TRBJ1-2; D remains unclear. V shed 1 base and J shed 4 bases, with 10 bases lying between them. The CDR3 has 14 amino acids. Germline CDR1 reads LGHNA; CDR2 reads YSLEER. CDR3 DNA sequence: TGCGCCAGCAGCCAAGGGAGGTGGGGCTATGGCTACACCTTC. This encodes CASSQGRWGYGYTF.

The chain employs TRBV6-1 and TRBJ2-7, with D possibly being TRBD1 (6 bases). In germline, CDR1 is MNHNS, CDR2 SASEGT. V was pared by 7 bases and J by 2 bases, with 12 bases between. There are 13 residues in the CDR3. The CDR3 here is CASTPGQTYEQYF. DNA of the CDR3: TGTGCCAGCACACCTGGACAGACCTACGAGCAGTACTTC.

This clonotype has just a few counts. CDR3 protein: CASTPELGDQETQYF. In DNA form, the CDR3 reads TGTGCCAGCACCCCAGAGCTAGGGGACCAAGAGACCCAGTACTTC. The chain joins TRBV6-1 to TRBJ2-5; maybe TRBD1 (5 bases). Germline lookup yields CDR1 MNHNS and CDR2 SASEGT. Trimming removed 7 bases from V and 0 bases from J, with 15 bases in between. This CDR3 is built from 15 residues.

This clonotype was counted between two and nine times. The chain couples TRBV12-3 or TRBV12-4 to TRBJ1-4; D not resolved. The CDR3 consists of 12 residues. Trimming left V 5 bases short and J 4 bases short, with 5 bases between. The chain's CDR3 is CASSRVNEKLFF. The CDR3 bases are TGTGCCAGCAGTAGGGTTAATGAAAAACTGTTTTTT.

This clonotype was picked up a small number of times. The chain has TRBV7-3 and TRBJ2-1; D is ambiguous. Germline V gene lookup returns CDR1 SGHTA and CDR2 FQGTGA. CDR3 length: 13 residues. Trimming pared 0 bases from V and 5 bases from J, leaving 5 bases between. The CDR3 loop reads CASSLTPNNEQFF. CDR3 nucleotide sequence: TGTGCCAGCAGCTTAACCCCAAACAATGAGCAGTTCTTC. Full variable domain (missing parts from reference TRBV7-3 and TRBJ2-1): GAGVSQTPSNKVTEKGKYVELRCDPISGHTALYWYRQSLGQGPEFLIYFQGTGAADDSGLPNDRFFAVRPEGSVSTLKIQRTERGDSAVYLCASSLTPNNEQFFGPGTRLTVL.

In its sample, this clonotype was seen a few times. The chain carries TRBV7-3 and TRBJ2-7, with 7 bases fitting TRBD1. V was clipped by 5 bases and J by 5 bases; unmatched bases: 9. Germline loops: CDR1 SGHTA, CDR2 FQGTGA. The CDR3 has 14 amino acids. The CDR3 DNA reads as TGTGCCAGCAGCCCCATAGGGGGCGAGAACGAGCAGTACTTC. Protein product: CASSPIGGENEQYF. Complete variable domain (other parts from reference TRBV7-3 and TRBJ2-7): GAGVSQTPSNKVTEKGKYVELRCDPISGHTALYWYRQSLGQGPEFLIYFQGTGAADDSGLPNDRFFAVRPEGSVSTLKIQRTERGDSAVYLCASSPIGGENEQYFGPGTRLTVT.

The V call is TRBV5-1, the J call TRBJ2-3; 7 nucleotides match TRBD1. This CDR3 is 15 amino acids long. Trimming at V came to 6 bases and at J to 2 bases, leaving 9 bases not matched to a gene. Germline CDR1 is SGHRS and CDR2 is YFSETQ. CDR3 DNA: TGCGCCAGCAACAGCGGACAGGCGAACACAGATACGCAGTATTTT. This codes for CASNSGQANTDTQYF.

The chain joins TRBV27 to TRBJ2-6; D call uncertain. Germline V gene lookup returns CDR1 MNHEY and CDR2 SMNVEV (reference sequence). The germline V and J ends were trimmed by 4 bases and 4 bases, with 11 bases remaining between them. The CDR3 length is 15 residues. The CDR3 DNA reads TGTGCCAGCAGTTCTCCGATGACGGGGGCCAACGTCCTGACTTTC. Translated, it gives CASSSPMTGANVLTF.

V is TRBV29-1 and J is TRBJ1-1; D is possibly TRBD1 (5 bases). The germline gives CDR1 SQVTM, CDR2 ANQGSEA. Trimming pared 8 bases from V and 6 bases from J, leaving 16 bases between. The CDR3 contains 12 residues. In DNA, the CDR3 is TGCAGCCCCTCGGGGGAGGGTGCTGAAGCTTTCTTT. Encoded protein: CSPSGEGAEAFF.